The 25 T cell receptor beta chains listed next were all sequenced from one sample in a study of regulatory T cells in long-lasting Graves disease. Building the TCR beta libraries relied on iRepertoire HTBI primers, and CDR3 regions underwent Arm-PCR. TCRdb called the multiplex PCR reads again in MiXCR, with one record for every CDR3 protein. The sample contains just over 600,000 distinct CDR3 sequences, roughly 16% of which appear only once. Time point here: newly diagnosed GD, antithyroid drugs for less than 3 months. The TCR library used RNA extracted from PBMCs. This sample also appeared in a second study, on T cells in Graves' hyperthyroidism and ophthalmopathy.

Specimen: peripheral blood mononuclear cells (PBMCs), collected at new diagnosis, from a patient treated with antithyroid drugs. The receptors come from a woman in her 30s with Graves disease.

This clonotype was observed at least ten times. V gene TRBV6-2 or TRBV6-3 combines with J gene TRBJ2-5; D perhaps matches TRBD2 (5 bases). The V and J ends lost 7 bases and 7 bases respectively, with 19 bases between them. CDR1 and CDR2 from the germline V gene are MNHEY and SVGEGT. CDR3 length equals 14 residues. The CDR3 nucleotides are TGTGCCAGCAAGGAAGGAGGCCTTTGGGGGACCCAGTACTTC. Protein product: CASKEGGLWGTQYF.

The V gene is TRBV7-9, the J gene TRBJ2-2; possibly TRBD1 or TRBD2 for D (5 bases each). The length of the CDR3 is 14 residues. Germline V gene sequence: CDR1 SEHNR, CDR2 FQNEAQ (reference sequence). V lost 9 bases and J 0 bases, leaving 11 bases between the germline ends. The CDR3 coding sequence is TGTGCCAGTACGGGACCGACGAACACCGGGGAGCTGTTTTTT. Protein: CASTGPTNTGELFF.

This clonotype was detected many times. The CDR3 sequence is CASRGENEGEKLFF. Here the CDR3 DNA reads TGTGCCAGCAGGGGGGAGAACGAAGGGGAAAAACTGTTTTTT. The V call is TRBV9, the J call TRBJ1-4; D possibly corresponds to TRBD1 (5 bases). The V gene's germline CDR1 is SGDLS and CDR2 YYNGEE. The CDR3 length is 14 residues. V was pared by 5 bases and J by 8 bases, with 16 bases between.

In this sample, this clonotype turned up many times. The genes are TRBV20-1 and TRBJ1-5; unclear D gene. The CDR3 is 15 residues long. Germline loops: CDR1 DFQATT, CDR2 SNEGSKA (reference sequence). V dropped 6 bases and J dropped 5 bases, with 20 bases sitting between them. In DNA form, the CDR3 reads TGCAGTGCCCCCAGCCCGGCCGGAGCATATCAGCCCCAGCATTTT. Its translation is CSAPSPAGAYQPQHF.

The sample holds a few counts of this clonotype. V usage is TRBV19 and J usage is TRBJ2-7; unclear D gene. CDR1 is LNHDA, CDR2 SQIVND, per germline (reference sequence). The CDR3 totals 14 residues. The ends were cut back, 9 bases at V and 2 bases at J, with 17 bases in the middle. CDR3 in DNA: TGTGCCAGCAGCCCCGACCCCGGCACCTACGAGCAGTACTTC. Encoded protein: CASSPDPGTYEQYF.

This clonotype was observed a few times. This sequence joins TRBV6-1 and TRBJ1-1; 8 bases are a match to TRBD1. Trimming removed 7 bases from V and 1 base from J; junction bases left unmatched: 5. Germline V lookup: CDR1 MNHNS, CDR2 SASEGT. CDR3 length: 14 residues. This CDR3 reads CASTGGEGNTEAFF. Here the CDR3 DNA reads TGTGCCAGCACAGGGGGCGAGGGGAACACTGAAGCTTTCTTT.

This clonotype has ten or more counts. V and J are TRBV28 and TRBJ2-7, with D possibly called TRBD1 or TRBD2 (5 bases each). The CDR3 is 14 residues long. Germline V gives CDR1 MDHEN, CDR2 SYDVKM. Trimming took 8 bases from V and 7 from J, leaving 21 bases between them. Here the CDR3 DNA reads TGTGCCAGCGGAACGGGGAACAGGCCTCATGAGCAGTACTTC. Its protein product is CASGTGNRPHEQYF.

This clonotype appeared many times. The chain couples TRBV19 to TRBJ2-7; D is uncertain. Germline V gene lookup returns CDR1 LNHDA and CDR2 SQIVND (reference sequence). The CDR3 is 14 residues long. Trimming took off 4 bases at V and 1 base at J, with 11 bases between the two ends. CDR3 DNA: TGTGCCAGTAGTAGAGCCCCAATGTCCTACGAGCAGTACTTC. Translating it yields CASSRAPMSYEQYF.

The rearrangement joins TRBV18 to TRBJ1-1; no firm D call. Germline lookup yields CDR1 KGHSH and CDR2 LQKENI. The V end lost 5 bases, the J end lost 0 bases, and 13 bases lay between the germline ends. The length of the CDR3 is 15 residues. The CDR3, as DNA: TGTGCCAGCTCAAGGTCCCCACAGATGAACACTGAAGCTTTCTTT. Translating it yields CASSRSPQMNTEAFF. Drawing the rest from reference TRBV18 and TRBJ1-1, the complete variable domain is NAGVMQNPRHLVRRRGQEARLRCSPMKGHSHVYWYRQLPEEGLKFMVYLQKENIIDESGMPKERFSAEFPKEGPSILRIQQVVRGDSAAYFCASSRSPQMNTEAFFGQGTRLTVV.

In regard to this clonotype: A read error may be the cause here, since a much bigger clone is one base away. No conserved phenylalanine or tryptophan is present at the end of the CDR3, so a read error is the likely explanation. V gene TRBV3-1 combines with J gene TRBJ1-5; D gene ambiguous. There are 14 residues in the CDR3. Trimming removed 1 base at V and 3 bases at J, with 7 bases between. Per the germline V gene, CDR1 is LGHDT and CDR2 is YNNKEL (reference sequence). CDR3 in amino acids: CASSQGWDNQPQHS. Here the CDR3 DNA reads TGTGCCAGCAGCCAAGGATGGGACAATCAGCCCCAGCATTCT.

This clonotype was counted only a few times. The chain combines TRBV24-1 with TRBJ2-2; 15 positions agree with TRBD2. J lost 4 bases, V lost 2 bases, and 4 bases had no gene match. The CDR3 has 18 amino acids. CDR1 and CDR2 (germline): KGHDR, SFDVKD. The CDR3 bases are TGTGCCACCAGTGATTACGGACTAGCGGGAGGGTTCACCGGGGAGCTGTTTTTT. This codes for CATSDYGLAGGFTGELFF.

In its sample, this clonotype was seen a few times. The chain carries TRBV5-8 and TRBJ2-6; D possibly matches TRBD1 or TRBD2 (5 bases each). V was clipped by 4 bases and J by 8 bases, with 19 bases between them. CDR3 length: 16 residues. Germline V gene lookup returns CDR1 SGHTS and CDR2 YDEGEE. For the CDR3, the DNA is TGTGCCAGCAGCGGGGGATGGGGAGTGTATCCCAACGTCCTGACTTTC. Translated: CASSGGWGVYPNVLTF.

This sequence joins TRBV19 and TRBJ2-7, with 7 nucleotides matching TRBD1. This CDR3 is built from 16 residues. The V segment lost 5 bases and the J segment 2 bases; nucleotides outside the gene matches: 12. Germline CDR1 LNHDA, CDR2 SQIVND (reference sequence). CDR3 in DNA: TGTGCCAGTAGTGACCCCTCGGGACAGTCCCCCTACGAGCAGTACTTC. It codes for CASSDPSGQSPYEQYF. Together with reference TRBV19 and TRBJ2-7, the CDR3 gives the full variable domain: DGGITQSPKYLFRKEGQNVTLSCEQNLNHDAMYWYRQDPGQGLRLIYYSQIVNDFQKGDIAEGYSVSREKKESFPLTVTSAQKNPTAFYLCASSDPSGQSPYEQYFGPGTRLTVT.

V and J are TRBV9 and TRBJ2-3; 13 nucleotides line up with TRBD2. This CDR3 comprises 16 residues. The trim removed 3 bases at V and 6 bases at J, leaving 7 bases unmatched. Germline assignment: CDR1 SGDLS and CDR2 YYNGEE. The CDR3 bases are TGTGCCAGCAGCGGCGGACTAGCGGGAGTTAGCGATACGCAGTATTTT. Protein sequence: CASSGGLAGVSDTQYF. Full variable domain (rest looked up from reference TRBV9 and TRBJ2-3): DSGVTQTPKHLITATGQRVTLRCSPRSGDLSVYWYQQSLDQGLQFLIQYYNGEERAKGNILERFSAQQFPDLHSELNLSSLELGDSALYFCASSGGLAGVSDTQYFGPGTRLTVL.

The chain is built from TRBV9 and TRBJ2-1; perhaps TRBD2 as D (7 bases). This CDR3 comprises 13 residues. Germline V gives CDR1 SGDLS, CDR2 YYNGEE. The ends were cut back, 0 bases at V and 8 bases at J, with 9 bases in the middle. The CDR3 sequence: CASSVVGGHEQFF. The CDR3 bases are TGTGCCAGCAGCGTAGTCGGGGGGCATGAGCAGTTCTTC.

The table lists this clonotype with a few counts. The rearrangement links TRBV6-5 to TRBJ2-2; D gene ambiguous. The V end was cut by 4 bases, the J end by 4 bases, with 13 bases between. The CDR3 runs 15 residues. CDR1 is MNHEY, CDR2 SVGAGI, per germline. The CDR3 spells CASSSHVEPTGELFF. The CDR3 DNA follows: TGTGCCAGCAGTTCCCATGTTGAGCCCACCGGGGAGCTGTTTTTT.

This chain links TRBV5-6 with TRBJ2-3; a possible D gene is TRBD2 (5 bases). The DNA matches TRBJ2-5 better at its end, which makes the J call doubtful. CDR1 and CDR2 from the germline V gene are SGHDT and YYEEEE. The CDR3 is made up of 14 amino acids. The CDR3 region is CASTPVGEHETQYF. Written as DNA, the CDR3 is TGTGCCAGCACCCCGGTCGGGGAGCACGAGACCCAGTACTTC.

This clonotype was seen many times. The V and J genes are TRBV12-3 or TRBV12-4 and TRBJ2-5, with D possibly TRBD2 on 6 matching bases. The CDR3 has 14 residues. V was cut by 3 bases and J by 3 bases, with 11 bases left in between. The CDR3 sequence: CASSFVGGKETQYF. CDR3 bases: TGTGCCAGCAGTTTTGTGGGGGGAAAAGAGACCCAGTACTTC.

The V and J genes are TRBV20-1 and TRBJ2-5; 7 nucleotides line up with TRBD2. V dropped 7 bases and J dropped 9; count of bases not matched to a gene: 5. This CDR3 contains 10 residues. Germline loops: CDR1 DFQATT, CDR2 SNEGSKA (reference sequence). The CDR3 bases are TGCAGTGTATGGCTAGCGGCCCAGTACTTC. This translates into CSVWLAAQYF.

The chain uses TRBV28 and TRBJ2-1; D gene uncertain. The V end lost 10 bases, the J end lost 0 bases, and 10 bases lay between the germline ends. The CDR3 contains 13 residues. Per the germline V gene, CDR1 is MDHEN and CDR2 is SYDVKM. CDR3 bases: TGTGCCAACTTCCGGAGCTCCTACAATGAGCAGTTCTTC. It encodes CANFRSSYNEQFF.

The table lists this clonotype with a few counts. This chain joins TRBV5-1 and TRBJ2-7, with a weak D call TRBD1 (6 bases). This CDR3 is built from 12 residues. V shed 4 bases and J shed 5 bases, with 10 bases lying between them. The germline gives CDR1 SGHRS, CDR2 YFSETQ. This CDR3 reads CASSHRDHEQYF. In DNA form, the CDR3 reads TGCGCCAGCAGCCACAGGGACCACGAGCAGTACTTC.

V gene TRBV19 combines with J gene TRBJ2-5, with TRBD1 matching over 9 bases. V trimming: 2 bases; J trimming: 10 bases; junction bases outside the gene matches: 14. This CDR3 is 16 amino acids long. Germline V CDR1 and CDR2: LNHDA, SQIVND (reference sequence). The CDR3 DNA reads TGTGCCAGTAGTATAACCCTGAGGCGGGACAGGGAACGCCAGTACTTC. Encoded protein: CASSITLRRDRERQYF.

This clonotype was counted at least ten times. CDR3 residues: CASSLDSGRNIQYF. Written as DNA, the CDR3 is TGTGCCAGCAGCTTAGATAGCGGGAGAAACATTCAGTACTTC. This chain uses TRBV7-2 with TRBJ2-4; 9 bases are shared with TRBD2. The ends lost 1 base at V and 6 bases at J; junction bases unmatched: 1. CDR1 and CDR2 (germline): SGHTA, FQGNSA. The CDR3 length is 14 residues.

This clonotype was seen many times. The V and J genes are TRBV27 and TRBJ2-2; D may be TRBD1 (6 bases). CDR3 length: 16 amino acids. The V and J ends lost 1 base and 6 bases respectively, with 15 bases between them. Germline V lookup: CDR1 MNHEY, CDR2 SMNVEV (reference sequence). CDR3 nucleotide sequence: TGTGCCAGCAGTTTATATCTGGGGGCGGCCCCCGGGGAGCTGTTTTTT. This sequence encodes CASSLYLGAAPGELFF.

This clonotype was seen ten or more times. The CDR3 coding sequence is TGTGCCAGCAGGTTCGGTCCGAACACTGAAGCTTTCTTT. This codes for CASRFGPNTEAFF. The chain has TRBV6-1 and TRBJ1-1; unclear D gene. The CDR3 is 13 residues long. Per the germline V gene, CDR1 is MNHNS and CDR2 is SASEGT. Trimming took off 6 bases at V and 1 base at J, with 9 bases between the two ends.